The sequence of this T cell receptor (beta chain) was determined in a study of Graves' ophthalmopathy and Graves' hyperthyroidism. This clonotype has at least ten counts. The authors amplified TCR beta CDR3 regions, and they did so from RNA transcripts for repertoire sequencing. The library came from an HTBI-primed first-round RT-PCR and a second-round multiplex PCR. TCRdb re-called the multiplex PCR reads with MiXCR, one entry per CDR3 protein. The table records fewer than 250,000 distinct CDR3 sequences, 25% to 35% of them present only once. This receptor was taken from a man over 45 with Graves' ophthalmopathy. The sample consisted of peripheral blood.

Here the CDR3 reads CSVSAGQTVETQYF. In DNA form, the CDR3 reads TGCAGCGTGTCGGCAGGACAGACCGTCGAGACCCAGTACTTC. The chain recombines TRBV29-1 with TRBJ2-5; D is possibly TRBD1 (6 bases). The germline V gene encodes CDR1 SQVTM and CDR2 ANQGSEA. Trimming removed 6 bases from V and 5 bases from J, with 19 bases in between. This CDR3 region has 14 residues. The entire variable domain, with the rest obtained from reference TRBV29-1 and TRBJ2-5, is as follows: SAVISQKPSRDICQRGTSLTIQCQVDSQVTMMFWYRQQPGQSLTLIATANQGSEATYESGFVIDKFPISRPNLTFSTLTVSNMSPEDSSIYLCSVSAGQTVETQYFGPGTRLLVL.